This is a list of T cell receptor beta chains from one sample in a study of shared clonotypes between healthy human individuals. Profiled with immunoSEQ multiplex PCR; TCRdb holds only in-frame clones, not every one. Of approximately 2.5 million clones listed, 85% to 95% were seen once; the top ten hold roughly 0.15%. Input material: naive CD4+ T cells sorted from blood. Receptors were obtained from a young man in good health. Each CDR3 is given with its conserved first and last residue. D genes are given only for firm matches. The size of a clone is reported for some rows only, either as once, few or many, or as a class for expanded clones.

size	D	V	J	DNA	CDR3
.	.	TRBV7-8	TRBJ2-1	TGTGCCAGCAGCTTGGGGCGGGAAGGCTCCCAGTTCTTC	CASSLGREGSQFF
.	TRBD2	TRBV6-1	TRBJ2-1	TGTGCCAGCAGTGAAGAGAGTCTAGCGGGAGGTGAGCAGTTCTTC	CASSEESLAGGEQFF
.	.	TRBV5-6	TRBJ1-1	TGTGCCAGCAGAGTCGGACCTCTACTAAACACTGAAGCTTTCTTT	CASRVGPLLNTEAFF
.	.	TRBV9	TRBJ2-2	TGTGCCAGCAGCATCTGGGGAGGCGGGGAGCTGTTTTTT	CASSIWGGGELFF
.	.	TRBV10-1	TRBJ1-1	TGCGCCAGCAGTGAGGGGGGAGATACTGAAGCTTTCTTT	CASSEGGDTEAFF
.	.	TRBV5-1	TRBJ1-4	TGCGCCAGCAGTAGAGGGGTAGGAGAAAAACTGTTTTTT	CASSRGVGEKLFF
.	.	TRBV5-1	TRBJ2-3	TGCGCCAGCAGCCAAAGACAGGACGGAGATACGCAGTATTTT	CASSQRQDGDTQYF
.	.	TRBV27	TRBJ2-7	TGTGCCAGCAGTAGCTCCCCGGGTGGCGAGCAGTACTTC	CASSSSPGGEQYF
once	.	TRBV11-2	TRBJ2-3	TGTGCCAGCAGCCAGACAGGGACTAGCACAGATACGCAGTATTTT	CASSQTGTSTDTQYF
.	.	TRBV5-1	TRBJ1-5	TGCGCCAGCAGCTTAAGCGTTGATCAGCCCCAGCATTTT	CASSLSVDQPQHF
.	.	TRBV27	TRBJ1-2	TGTGCCAGCAGGCTGGACGCCGGGACTAGCAGTGGCTACACCTTC	CASRLDAGTSSGYTF
.	.	TRBV30	TRBJ1-1	TGTGCCTGGGGTCCAGGGCCTATGAACACTGAAGCTTTCTTT	CAWGPGPMNTEAFF
.	TRBD2	TRBV11-3	TRBJ2-1	TGTGCCAGCAGCCTCGGACTAGACTCCTACAATGAGCAGTTCTTC	CASSLGLDSYNEQFF
.	.	TRBV21-1	TRBJ1-5	TGTGCCAGCAGCTATACGGGTTTGGAGCCCCAGCATTTT	CASSYTGLEPQHF
.	TRBD1	TRBV11-2	TRBJ1-4	TGTGCCAGCAGCCAAGGGACAGCTGCAACTAATGAAAAACTGTTTTTT	CASSQGTAATNEKLFF
.	.	TRBV6-1	TRBJ2-6	TGTGCCAGCAGTGAAGCGGCGGCTGGGGCCAACGTCCTGACTTTC	CASSEAAAGANVLTF
once	TRBD1	TRBV5-5	TRBJ1-6	TGTGCCAGCAGCTTGGGGTGGCAGGGGGCCAGTTCACCCCTCCACTTT	CASSLGWQGASSPLHF
.	TRBD2	TRBV29-1	TRBJ2-3	TGCAGCGTTGAAGAACTAGCGGGACTCACAGATACGCAGTATTTT	CSVEELAGLTDTQYF
once	.	TRBV10-3	TRBJ1-1	TGTGCCACCCGGGAGGGGAGCACTGAAGCTTTCTTT	CATREGSTEAFF
.	.	TRBV4-3	TRBJ2-2	TGCGCCAGCAGCCAAAGCGAGTTCACCGGGGAGCTGTTTTTT	CASSQSEFTGELFF
.	.	TRBV5-4	TRBJ2-6	TGTGCCAGCAGCGGAGGGGCGGCGGGGGCCAACGTCCTGACTTTC	CASSGGAAGANVLTF
.	.	TRBV28	TRBJ1-5	TGTGCCAGCAGCGCCTCCGGCAGAGCTAGCAATCAGCCCCAGCATTTT	CASSASGRASNQPQHF
.	.	TRBV29-1	TRBJ1-3	TGCAGCGTTGACGAGGATAGGGGGTACGGAAACACCATATATTTT	CSVDEDRGYGNTIYF
once	.	TRBV6-5	TRBJ1-1	TGTGCCAGCAGCCCGATCGTAGGGGGTAACACTGAAGCTTTCTTT	CASSPIVGGNTEAFF
.	.	TRBV19	TRBJ2-3	TGTGCCAGTAGGGAAAACTATGGCACAGATACGCAGTATTTT	CASRENYGTDTQYF
.	TRBD2	TRBV7-2	TRBJ2-1	TGTGCCAGCAGCCTGATTCGACTAGCGGGACGGTATGAGCAGTTCTTC	CASSLIRLAGRYEQFF
.	.	TRBV4-3	TRBJ2-2	TGCGCCAGCAGCCAAGGAAGGGGAGTGGGAACCGGGGAGCTGTTTTTT	CASSQGRGVGTGELFF
.	TRBD2	TRBV13	TRBJ2-1	TGTGCCAGCAGCCTCCTACCTAGCGGGAGAAGGAATGAGCAGTTCTTC	CASSLLPSGRRNEQFF
.	.	TRBV4-3	TRBJ2-6	TGCGCCAGCAGCCAAGATAGCCGCGTGTCTGGGGCCAACGTCCTGACTTTC	CASSQDSRVSGANVLTF
.	.	TRBV18	TRBJ2-2	TGTGCCAGCTCCTTCACCGGGGAGCTGTTTTTT	CASSFTGELFF
.	.	TRBV6-6	TRBJ2-1	TGTGCCAGCACCCCGACTACTTACAATGAGCAGTTCTTC	CASTPTTYNEQFF
few	.	TRBV18	TRBJ1-1	TGTGCCAGCTCACCGACAGTAAACACTGAAGCTTTCTTT	CASSPTVNTEAFF
.	TRBD2	TRBV27	TRBJ2-3	TGTGCCAGCAGTCCGGGACTAAACCCCACAGATACGCAGTATTTT	CASSPGLNPTDTQYF
.	.	TRBV5-4	TRBJ2-3	TGTGCCAGCAGCTTCGTGGGGGGGCCTTTGACAGATACGCAGTATTTT	CASSFVGGPLTDTQYF